This entry features one T cell receptor (beta chain) sequence. CDR1 and CDR2 (germline): ENHRY, SYGVKD. Trimming pared 6 bases from V and 2 bases from J, leaving 10 bases between. The CDR3 loop spans 13 amino acids. These data originate in a study of blood T cell repertoires in COVID-19. Participants came from some 26 US areas, aged about 18 to 100 years. Only in-frame clones appear in the TCRdb table, and some are missing; sequencing was by immunoSEQ multiplex PCR. Of roughly 220,000 clones in the sample, approximately 86% were seen once. Sequenced: PBMCs or T cells enriched from blood (not recorded which). The chain is built from TRBV10-3 and TRBJ1-2, with D unresolved. The clonotype originates from a woman between 40 and 55 years old with acute COVID-19. The CDR3 DNA reads TGTGCCATCAGCCCGGGGAGCAACTATGGCTACACCTTC. Protein product: CAISPGSNYGYTF.